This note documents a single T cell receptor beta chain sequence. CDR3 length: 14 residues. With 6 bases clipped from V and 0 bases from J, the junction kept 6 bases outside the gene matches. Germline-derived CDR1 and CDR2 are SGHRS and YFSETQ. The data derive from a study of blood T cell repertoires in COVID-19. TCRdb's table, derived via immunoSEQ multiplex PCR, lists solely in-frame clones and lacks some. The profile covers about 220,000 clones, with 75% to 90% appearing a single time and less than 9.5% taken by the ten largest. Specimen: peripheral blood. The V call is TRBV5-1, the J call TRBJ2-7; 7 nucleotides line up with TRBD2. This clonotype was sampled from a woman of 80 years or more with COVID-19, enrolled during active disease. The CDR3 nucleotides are TGCGCCAGCACCATGGGGGGGGACTCCTACGAGCAGTACTTC. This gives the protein CASTMGGDSYEQYF.